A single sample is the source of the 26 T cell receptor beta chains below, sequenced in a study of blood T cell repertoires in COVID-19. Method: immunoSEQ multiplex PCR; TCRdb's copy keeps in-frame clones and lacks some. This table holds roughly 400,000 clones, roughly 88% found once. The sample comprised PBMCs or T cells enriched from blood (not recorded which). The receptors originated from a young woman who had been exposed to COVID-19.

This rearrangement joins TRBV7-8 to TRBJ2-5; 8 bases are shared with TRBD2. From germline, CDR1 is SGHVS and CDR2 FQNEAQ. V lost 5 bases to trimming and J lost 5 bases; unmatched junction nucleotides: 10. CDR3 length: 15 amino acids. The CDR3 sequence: CASSLTGTSGETQYF. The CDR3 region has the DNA TGTGCCAGCAGCCTAACCGGGACTAGTGGGGAGACCCAGTACTTC.

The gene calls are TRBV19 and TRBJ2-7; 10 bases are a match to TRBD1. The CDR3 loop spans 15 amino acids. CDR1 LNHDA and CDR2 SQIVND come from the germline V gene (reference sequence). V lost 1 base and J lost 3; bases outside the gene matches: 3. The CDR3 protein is CASSIGGQGVYEQYF. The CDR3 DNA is TGTGCCAGTAGTATAGGCGGACAGGGGGTCTACGAGCAGTACTTC.

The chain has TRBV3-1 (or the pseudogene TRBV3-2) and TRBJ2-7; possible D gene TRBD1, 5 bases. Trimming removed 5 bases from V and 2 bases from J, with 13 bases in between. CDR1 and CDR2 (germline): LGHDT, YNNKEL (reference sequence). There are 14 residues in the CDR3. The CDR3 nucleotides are TGTGCCAGCAGCTCTTGGCGGACAACCTACGAGCAGTACTTC. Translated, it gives CASSSWRTTYEQYF.

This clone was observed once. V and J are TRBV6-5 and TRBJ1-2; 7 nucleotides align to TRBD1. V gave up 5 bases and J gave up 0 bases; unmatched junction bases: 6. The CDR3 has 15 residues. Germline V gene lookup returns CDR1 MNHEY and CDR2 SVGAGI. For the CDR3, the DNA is TGTGCCAGCAGTCAAAACAGGGGAGCTAACTATGGCTACACCTTC. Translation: CASSQNRGANYGYTF.

The CDR3 sequence is CASSLLAGVAEQYF. The CDR3 DNA follows: TGTGCCAGCAGCTTGCTAGCGGGGGTCGCCGAGCAGTACTTC. The chain employs TRBV7-2 and TRBJ2-7, with 10 bases aligning to TRBD2. The CDR3 has 14 residues. Germline V gives CDR1 SGHTA, CDR2 FQGNSA. Germline trimming cut 3 bases from V and 6 bases from J; bases unmatched to any gene: 5.

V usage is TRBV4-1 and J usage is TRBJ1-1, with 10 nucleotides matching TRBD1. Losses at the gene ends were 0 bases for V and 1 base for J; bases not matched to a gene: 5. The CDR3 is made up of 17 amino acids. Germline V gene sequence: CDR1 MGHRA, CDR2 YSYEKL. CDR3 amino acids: CASSQERDRGRNTEAFF. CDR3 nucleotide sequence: TGCGCCAGCAGCCAAGAAAGGGACAGGGGTCGGAACACTGAAGCTTTCTTT.

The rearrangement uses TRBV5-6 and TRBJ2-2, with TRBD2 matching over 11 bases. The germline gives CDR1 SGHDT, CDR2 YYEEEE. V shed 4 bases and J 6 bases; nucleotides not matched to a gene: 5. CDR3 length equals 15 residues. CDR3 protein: CASSPGLAVSGELFF. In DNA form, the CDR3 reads TGTGCCAGCAGCCCGGGACTAGCGGTGTCCGGGGAGCTGTTTTTT. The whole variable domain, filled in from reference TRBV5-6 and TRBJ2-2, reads DAGVTQSPTHLIKTRGQQVTLRCSPKSGHDTVSWYQQALGQGPQFIFQYYEEEERQRGNFPDRFSGHQFPNYSSELNVNALLLGDSALYLCASSPGLAVSGELFFGEGSRLTVL.

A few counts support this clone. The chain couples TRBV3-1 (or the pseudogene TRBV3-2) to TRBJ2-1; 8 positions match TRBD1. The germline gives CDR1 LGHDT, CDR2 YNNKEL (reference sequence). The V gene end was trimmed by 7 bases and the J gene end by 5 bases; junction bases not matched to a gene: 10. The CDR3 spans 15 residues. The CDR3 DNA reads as TGTGCCAGCACTCAGGGGGCTAGTAGCCACAATGAGCAGTTCTTC. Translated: CASTQGASSHNEQFF.

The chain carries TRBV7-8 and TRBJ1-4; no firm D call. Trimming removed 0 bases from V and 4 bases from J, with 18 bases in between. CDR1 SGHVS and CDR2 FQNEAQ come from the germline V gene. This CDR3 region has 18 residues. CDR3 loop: CASSLALIGEPINEKLFF. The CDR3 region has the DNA TGTGCCAGCAGCTTAGCGCTAATCGGGGAGCCAATTAATGAAAAACTGTTTTTT. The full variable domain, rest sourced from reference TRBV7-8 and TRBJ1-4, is GAGVSQSPRYKVAKRGQDVALRCDPISGHVSLFWYQQALGQGPEFLTYFQNEAQLDKSGLPSDRFFAERPEGSVSTLKIQRTQQEDSAVYLCASSLALIGEPINEKLFFGSGTQLSVL.

CDR3 protein: CASSEAGGARWAREQYF. The CDR3, as DNA: TGTGCCAGCAGTGAAGCGGGGGGGGCTAGATGGGCGCGTGAGCAGTACTTC. The V and J genes are TRBV2 and TRBJ2-7; D perhaps matches TRBD2 (7 bases). V dropped 0 bases and J dropped 7 bases, with 22 bases sitting between them. The CDR3 has 17 amino acids. Germline-derived CDR1 and CDR2 are SNHLY and FYNNEI.

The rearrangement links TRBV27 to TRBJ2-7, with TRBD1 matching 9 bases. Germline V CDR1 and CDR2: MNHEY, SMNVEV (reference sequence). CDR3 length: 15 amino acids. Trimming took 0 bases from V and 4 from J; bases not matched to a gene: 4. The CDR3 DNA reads TGTGCCAGCAGTTTATCGGGACAGGGACTTTACGAGCAGTACTTC. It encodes CASSLSGQGLYEQYF.

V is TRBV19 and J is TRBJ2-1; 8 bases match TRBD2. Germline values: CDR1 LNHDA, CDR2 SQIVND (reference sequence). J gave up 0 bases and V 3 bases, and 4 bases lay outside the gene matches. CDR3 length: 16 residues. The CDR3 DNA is TGTGCCAGTAGTATCGTACTAGCGGTCTCCTACAATGAGCAGTTCTTC. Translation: CASSIVLAVSYNEQFF.

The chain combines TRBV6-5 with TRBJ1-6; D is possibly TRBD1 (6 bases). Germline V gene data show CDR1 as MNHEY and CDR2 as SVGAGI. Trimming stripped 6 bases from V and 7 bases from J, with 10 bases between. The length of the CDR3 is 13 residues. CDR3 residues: CASSRGGNSPLHF. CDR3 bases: TGTGCCAGCAGCAGGGGTGGGAATTCACCCCTCCACTTT.

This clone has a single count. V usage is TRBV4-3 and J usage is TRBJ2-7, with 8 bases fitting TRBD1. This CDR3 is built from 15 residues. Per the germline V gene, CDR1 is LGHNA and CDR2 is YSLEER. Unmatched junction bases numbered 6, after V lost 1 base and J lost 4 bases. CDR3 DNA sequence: TGCGCCAGCAGCCAAGGGATGGACAGGGTATACGAGCAGTACTTC. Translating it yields CASSQGMDRVYEQYF.

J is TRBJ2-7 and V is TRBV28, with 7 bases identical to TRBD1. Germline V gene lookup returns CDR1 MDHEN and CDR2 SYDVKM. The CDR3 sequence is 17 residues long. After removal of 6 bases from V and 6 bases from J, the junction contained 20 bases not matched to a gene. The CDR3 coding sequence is TGTGCCAGCAGCATCCACCCCTTTGGACAGGAAGGCGGCGAGCAGTACTTC. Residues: CASSIHPFGQEGGEQYF.

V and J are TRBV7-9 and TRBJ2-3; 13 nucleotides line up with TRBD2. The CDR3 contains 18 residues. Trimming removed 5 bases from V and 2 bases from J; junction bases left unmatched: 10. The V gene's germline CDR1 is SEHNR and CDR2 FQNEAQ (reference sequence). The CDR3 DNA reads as TGTGCCAGCAGCAAGCTACCGGGACTAGCGGGACTCACAGATACGCAGTATTTT. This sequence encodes CASSKLPGLAGLTDTQYF.

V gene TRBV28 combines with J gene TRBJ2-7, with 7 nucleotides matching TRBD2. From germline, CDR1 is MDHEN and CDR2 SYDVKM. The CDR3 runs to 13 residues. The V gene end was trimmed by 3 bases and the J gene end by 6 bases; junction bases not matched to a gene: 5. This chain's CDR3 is CASSFGREGEQYF. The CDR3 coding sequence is TGTGCCAGCAGTTTCGGCAGGGAGGGCGAGCAGTACTTC.

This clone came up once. As DNA, the CDR3 is TGTGCCAGCAGCCAAGGGACAGGGTTCGAACAGCCCCAGCATTTT. Protein: CASSQGTGFEQPQHF. This chain links TRBV28 with TRBJ1-5; 9 bases fit TRBD1. After removal of 6 bases from V and 7 bases from J, the junction contained 10 bases not matched to a gene. Looked up from germline, CDR1 is MDHEN and CDR2 is SYDVKM. CDR3 size: 15 residues. Combining the CDR3 with reference TRBV28 and TRBJ1-5 gives the whole variable domain DVKVTQSSRYLVKRTGEKVFLECVQDMDHENMFWYRQDPGLGLRLIYFSYDVKMKEKGDIPEGYSVSREKKERFSLILESASTNQTSMYLCASSQGTGFEQPQHFGDGTRLSIL.

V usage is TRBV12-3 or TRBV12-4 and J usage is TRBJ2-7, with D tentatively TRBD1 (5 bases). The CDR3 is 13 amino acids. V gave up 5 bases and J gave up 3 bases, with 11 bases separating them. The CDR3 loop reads CASSADSLYEQYF. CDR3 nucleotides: TGTGCCAGCAGTGCCGACAGCCTCTACGAGCAGTACTTC.

Here the CDR3 reads CASRSGSYNEQFF. Written as DNA, the CDR3 is TGTGCCAGCCGGAGTGGCTCCTACAATGAGCAGTTCTTC. The chain combines TRBV28 with TRBJ2-1; D ambiguous. This CDR3 has 13 amino acids. V was trimmed by 8 bases and J by 0 bases, leaving 8 bases between them. Germline lookup yields CDR1 MDHEN and CDR2 SYDVKM.

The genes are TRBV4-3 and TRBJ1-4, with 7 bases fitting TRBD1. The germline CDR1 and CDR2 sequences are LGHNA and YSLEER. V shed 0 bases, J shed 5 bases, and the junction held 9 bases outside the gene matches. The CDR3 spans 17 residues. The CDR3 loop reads CASSQDKGPQGNEKLFF. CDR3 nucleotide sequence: TGCGCCAGCAGCCAAGATAAGGGGCCACAGGGGAATGAAAAACTGTTTTTT.

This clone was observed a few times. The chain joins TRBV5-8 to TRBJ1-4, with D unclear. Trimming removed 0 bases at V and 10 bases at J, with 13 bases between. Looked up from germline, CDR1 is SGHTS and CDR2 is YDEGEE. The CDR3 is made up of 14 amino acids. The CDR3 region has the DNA TGTGCCAGCAGCTTGGGGCCCGCATATGGAAAACTGTTTTTT. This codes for CASSLGPAYGKLFF.

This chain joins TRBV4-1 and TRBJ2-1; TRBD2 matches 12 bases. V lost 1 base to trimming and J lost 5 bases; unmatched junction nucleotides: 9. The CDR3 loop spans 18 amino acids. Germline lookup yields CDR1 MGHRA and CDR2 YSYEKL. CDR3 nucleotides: TGCGCCAGCAGCCAAGGGTACCCTCTAGCGGGAGGGCACAATGAGCAGTTCTTC. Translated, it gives CASSQGYPLAGGHNEQFF.

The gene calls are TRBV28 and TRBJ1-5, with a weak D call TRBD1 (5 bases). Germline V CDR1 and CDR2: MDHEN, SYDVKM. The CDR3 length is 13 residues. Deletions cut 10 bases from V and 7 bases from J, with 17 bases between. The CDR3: CATHRGMGQPQHF. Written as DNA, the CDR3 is TGTGCCACCCATCGGGGGATGGGGCAGCCCCAGCATTTT. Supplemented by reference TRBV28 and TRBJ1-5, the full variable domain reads DVKVTQSSRYLVKRTGEKVFLECVQDMDHENMFWYRQDPGLGLRLIYFSYDVKMKEKGDIPEGYSVSREKKERFSLILESASTNQTSMYLCATHRGMGQPQHFGDGTRLSIL.

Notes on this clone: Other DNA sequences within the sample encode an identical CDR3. The DNA for the CDR3 is TGTGCCAGCAGCCCCACAGGGTCGGGTTCACCCCTCCACTTT. Its protein is CASSPTGSGSPLHF. The rearrangement joins TRBV6-4 to TRBJ1-6, with a weak D call TRBD1 (6 bases). V lost 6 bases, J lost 9 bases, and 15 bases lay in between. Germline CDR1 reads MRHNA; CDR2 reads SNTAGT. The CDR3 loop spans 14 amino acids.

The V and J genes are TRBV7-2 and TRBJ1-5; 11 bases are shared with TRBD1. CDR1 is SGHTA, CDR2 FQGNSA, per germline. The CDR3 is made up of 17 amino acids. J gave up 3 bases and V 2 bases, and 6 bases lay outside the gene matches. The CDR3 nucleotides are TGTGCCAGCAGCTTACACGGACAGGGGGCGACCAATCAGCCCCAGCATTTT. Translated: CASSLHGQGATNQPQHF.